Listed here is a single T cell receptor beta chain. This clone has just one count. The clone's antigen remains unknown. No per-base quality is available; no much larger clone lies one base away. The data were obtained in a study of blood T cell repertoires in COVID-19 (TCRdb year 2020). About the investigation overall: Collaborator samples came from the United States, Italy and Spain and covered acute and convalescent phases of COVID-19. Where available, HLA class I and class II types were obtained from metadata supplied by the sample provider rather than from assay-based typing. Subjects who had been exposed to COVID-19, were actively infected with it, or had recovered from it provided the deeply sampled blood TCRbeta repertoires that made up the dataset. The prospective study material was composed of cDNA or gDNA derived from T cells, B-cell-depleted T cells, or PBMCs. Samples came from the ongoing ImmuneRACE study (first 160 participants) plus 1,254 subjects from 6 global collaborators. Nearly every sample came with metadata listing a de-identified subject ID, COVID-19 status, age in years and sex. A freely available public database, intended as a resource for researchers studying the immune response to SARS-CoV-2, is where the repertoires were released. General study outcomes and caveats: How much clinical and demographic metadata was included differed by source and by participant, and the metadata was provided uncurated.

Enrolling through a virtual design, the prospective study's participants ranged in age from roughly 18 to 95 years and lived across about two dozen United States geographic areas. Cohort assignment in the prospective study relied on participant-reported clinical history from a screening survey and a study questionnaire. For ImmuneRACE Cohort 3, a participant was defined as recovered based on two consecutive negative NP/OP PCR tests, clearance by a healthcare professional, or resolution of symptoms. In the prospective study, mobile phlebotomists collected whole blood, serum and a nasopharyngeal or oropharyngeal swab from each participant. Over a roughly 2-month period, participants in the prospective study had the option of providing additional blood draws and questionnaires. Blood samples from the prospective study were shipped frozen or at room temperature prior to DNA extraction. TCRbeta CDR3 regions were amplified from genomic DNA by means of the immunoSEQ Assay, a bias-controlled multiplex PCR. As for the original processing: Within the assay, amplification of reference gene primers was used to estimate how many nucleated cells each sample contained. To quantify the absolute abundance of each unique TCRbeta CDR3 rearrangement, sequence reads were collapsed and filtered. For each sample, productive Simpson clonality was calculated as the square root of Simpson's diversity index over productive rearrangements. What TCRdb holds here is the immuneACCESS table cut down to in-frame rearrangements. Part of the clones is not present; checked against another copy, under half of the missing clones reflect an unresolved V gene, and the others are unexplained. V and J calls and clone size are given by that table; D and trimming were obtained from the DNA. The sample profile shows some 300,000 clones; 70% to 90% of them were found once. About 4% of the sample lies in the top ten.

At the junction V is shortened by 1 base and J by 9 bases, with 25 bases in between. The germline V gene supplies CDR1 KGHSH and CDR2 LQKENI. Measured from the cysteine to the phenylalanine, the CDR3 is 18 residues long. Only CDR3 DNA remains: 54 bases, in frame from the first base. Material for sequencing was PBMCs or T cells enriched from blood (not recorded which). This TCR derives from a man aged 25 to 45 who had recovered from COVID-19. The chain employs TRBV18 and TRBJ1-5; perhaps TRBD1 is the D gene, with 5 bases matching. The CDR3 region: CASSPLRSGPLSIRPQHF. The nucleotide sequence is TGTGCCAGCTCACCACTACGGTCAGGGCCTCTGAGCATACGGCCCCAGCATTTT.